The table lists the clone carrying this T cell receptor (beta chain) with many counts. Its antigen is still unknown. TCRdb re-derived calls from the 5' RACE reads in MiXCR, one entry per CDR3 protein. Here the sample spans hundreds of thousands of distinct CDR3 sequences, roughly 20% being singletons. The sample comes from a study of T-cell memory formation after mild COVID-19. Background on the study: Largely donor-specific TCR clusters were found.

Whole-study results and caveats: Second-wave clones reaching peak frequency on day 37 lacked confirmed SARS-CoV-2 specificity. CD4+ contracting clones were found mainly in CM and EM, and CD8+ ones in EMRA.

The CDR3 sequence is 14 residues long. V was clipped by 0 bases and J by 2 bases, with 7 bases between them. CDR1 and CDR2 (germline): LGHNA, YNFKEQ. The sequence derives from an adult woman who had mild COVID-19 (a few samples of this study predate the infection). Cell type and time point are not known. Sample: PBMCs or a T cell subset sorted from them (not recorded which). The J gene is TRBJ2-5, the V gene TRBV4-2, with D unresolved. CDR3 in DNA: TGTGCCAGCAGCCAAGAAAGCGTACAAGAGACCCAGTACTTC. Translating it yields CASSQESVQETQYF.